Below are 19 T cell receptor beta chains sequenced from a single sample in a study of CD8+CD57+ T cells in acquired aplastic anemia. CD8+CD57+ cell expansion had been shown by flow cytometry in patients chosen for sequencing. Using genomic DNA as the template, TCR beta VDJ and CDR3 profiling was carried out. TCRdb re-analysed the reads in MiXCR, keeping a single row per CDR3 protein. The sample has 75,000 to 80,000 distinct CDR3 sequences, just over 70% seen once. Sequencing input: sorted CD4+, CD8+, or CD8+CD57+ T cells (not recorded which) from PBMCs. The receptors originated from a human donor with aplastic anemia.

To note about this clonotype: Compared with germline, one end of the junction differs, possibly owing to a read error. The CDR3 coding sequence is TGTGCCAGCTGCTTGGGCCGCGCAATGCCTGGAAACACCATATATTTT. Residues: CASCLGRAMPGNTIYF. V gene TRBV13 combines with J gene TRBJ1-3; D is undetermined. The CDR3 spans 16 residues. Germline CDR1 reads PRHDT; CDR2 reads FYEKMQ (reference sequence).

The CDR3 loop reads CASSPQGRAGSEQYF. The CDR3, as DNA: TGTGCCAGCAGCCCGCAAGGCAGGGCAGGGTCCGAGCAGTACTTC. The V gene is TRBV9, the J gene TRBJ2-7; TRBD1 is a possible D gene (5 bases). In germline, CDR1 is SGDLS, CDR2 YYNGEE. This CDR3 comprises 15 residues. V shed 4 bases and J shed 6 bases, with 20 bases lying between them. Combining the CDR3 with reference TRBV9 and TRBJ2-7 gives the whole variable domain DSGVTQTPKHLITATGQRVTLRCSPRSGDLSVYWYQQSLDQGLQFLIQYYNGEERAKGNILERFSAQQFPDLHSELNLSSLELGDSALYFCASSPQGRAGSEQYFGPGTRLTVT.

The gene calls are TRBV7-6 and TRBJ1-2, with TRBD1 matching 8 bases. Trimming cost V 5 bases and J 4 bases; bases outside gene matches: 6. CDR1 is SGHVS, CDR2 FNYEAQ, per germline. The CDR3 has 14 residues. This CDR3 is CASSPDRAGYGYTF. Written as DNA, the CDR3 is TGTGCCAGCAGCCCGGACAGGGCGGGCTATGGCTACACCTTC.

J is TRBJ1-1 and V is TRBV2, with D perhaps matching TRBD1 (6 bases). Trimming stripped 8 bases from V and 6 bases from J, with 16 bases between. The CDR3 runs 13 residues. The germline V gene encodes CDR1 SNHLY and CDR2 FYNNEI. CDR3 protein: CASDEQGSAEAFF. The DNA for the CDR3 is TGTGCCAGCGATGAGCAGGGGAGCGCTGAAGCTTTCTTT.

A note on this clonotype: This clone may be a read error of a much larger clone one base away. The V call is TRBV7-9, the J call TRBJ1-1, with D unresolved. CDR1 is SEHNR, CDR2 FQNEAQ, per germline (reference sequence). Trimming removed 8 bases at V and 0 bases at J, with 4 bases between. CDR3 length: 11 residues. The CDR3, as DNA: TGTGCCAGCCGTTTGAACACTGAAGCTTTCTTT. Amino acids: CASRLNTEAFF.

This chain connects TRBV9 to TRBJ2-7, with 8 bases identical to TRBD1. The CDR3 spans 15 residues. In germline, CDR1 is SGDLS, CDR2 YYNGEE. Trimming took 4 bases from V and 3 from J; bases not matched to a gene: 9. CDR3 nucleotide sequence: TGTGCCAGCAGCAAGGACAGGGACCGGGACTACGAGCAGTACTTC. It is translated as CASSKDRDRDYEQYF.

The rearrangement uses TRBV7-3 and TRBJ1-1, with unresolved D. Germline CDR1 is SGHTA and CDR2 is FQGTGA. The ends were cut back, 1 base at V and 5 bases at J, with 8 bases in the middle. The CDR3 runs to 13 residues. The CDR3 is CASSLKGGTEAFF. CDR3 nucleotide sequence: TGTGCCAGCAGCTTAAAAGGCGGGACTGAAGCTTTCTTT.

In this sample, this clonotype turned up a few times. CDR3 sequence reads: CACDDRSYNEQFF. The CDR3 nucleotides read TGTGCCTGCGATGATAGGTCCTACAATGAGCAGTTCTTC. This rearrangement joins TRBV24-1 to TRBJ2-1; D gene ambiguous. Between the trimmed V and J ends, which lost 12 bases and 1 base, there was a span of 12 bases. Germline V gene data show CDR1 as KGHDR and CDR2 as SFDVKD. The CDR3 spans 13 residues.

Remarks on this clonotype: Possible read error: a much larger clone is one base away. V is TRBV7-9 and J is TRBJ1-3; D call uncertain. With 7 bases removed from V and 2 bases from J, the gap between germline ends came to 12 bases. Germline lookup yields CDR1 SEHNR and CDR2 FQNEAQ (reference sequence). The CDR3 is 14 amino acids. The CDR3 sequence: CASNSVIAGNTIYF. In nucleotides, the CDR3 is TGTGCCAGCAACTCAGTCATCGCTGGAAACACCATATATTTT.

CDR3: CATSELGQGATQYF. The CDR3 DNA reads TGTGCCACCAGTGAGTTAGGGCAGGGGGCAACCCAGTACTTC. The chain has TRBV24-1 and TRBJ2-5; 8 positions agree with TRBD1. Germline CDR1 and CDR2: KGHDR and SFDVKD. CDR3 length equals 14 residues. V trimming: 4 bases; J trimming: 8 bases; junction bases outside the gene matches: 8.

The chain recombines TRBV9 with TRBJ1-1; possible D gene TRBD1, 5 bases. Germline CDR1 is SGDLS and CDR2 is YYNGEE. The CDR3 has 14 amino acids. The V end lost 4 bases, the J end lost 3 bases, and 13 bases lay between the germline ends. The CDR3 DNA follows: TGTGCCAGCAGCTCTCGCAGCAGGGACACTGAAGCTTTCTTT. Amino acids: CASSSRSRDTEAFF.

CDR3 bases: TGTGCCAGCAGCTTAGCGTCGGCCCCGGGTACGCAGTATTTT. Translating it yields CASSLASAPGTQYF. The chain has TRBV7-2 and TRBJ2-3, with D unresolved. This CDR3 is built from 14 residues. Germline CDR1 is SGHTA and CDR2 is FQGNSA. Between the trimmed V and J ends, which lost 0 bases and 8 bases, there was a span of 12 bases.

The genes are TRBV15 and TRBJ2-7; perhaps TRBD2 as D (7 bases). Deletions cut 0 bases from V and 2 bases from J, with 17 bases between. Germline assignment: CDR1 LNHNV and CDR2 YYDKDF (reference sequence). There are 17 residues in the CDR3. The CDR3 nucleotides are TGTGCCACCAGCAGAGAATCTGGGGGGGCGCAAACCTACGAGCAGTACTTC. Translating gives CATSRESGGAQTYEQYF.

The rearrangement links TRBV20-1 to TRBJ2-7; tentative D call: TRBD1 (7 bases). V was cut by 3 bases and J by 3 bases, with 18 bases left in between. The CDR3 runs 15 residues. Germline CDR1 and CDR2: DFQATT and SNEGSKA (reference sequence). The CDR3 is CSARDRQGGRYEQYF. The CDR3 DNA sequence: TGCAGTGCTAGGGACCGACAGGGAGGCCGCTACGAGCAGTACTTC.

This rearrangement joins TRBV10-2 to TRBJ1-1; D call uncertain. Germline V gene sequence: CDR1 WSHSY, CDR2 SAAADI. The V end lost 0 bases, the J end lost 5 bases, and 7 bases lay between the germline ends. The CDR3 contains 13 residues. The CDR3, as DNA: TGCGCCAGCAGTGAGTCAGGAATGACTGAAGCTTTCTTT. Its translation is CASSESGMTEAFF.

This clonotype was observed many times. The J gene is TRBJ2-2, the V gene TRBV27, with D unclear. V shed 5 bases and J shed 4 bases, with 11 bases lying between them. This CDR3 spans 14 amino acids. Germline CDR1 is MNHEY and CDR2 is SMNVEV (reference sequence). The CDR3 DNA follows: TGTGCCAGCAGTCCCCGGTCCATCACCGGGGAGCTGTTTTTT. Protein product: CASSPRSITGELFF.

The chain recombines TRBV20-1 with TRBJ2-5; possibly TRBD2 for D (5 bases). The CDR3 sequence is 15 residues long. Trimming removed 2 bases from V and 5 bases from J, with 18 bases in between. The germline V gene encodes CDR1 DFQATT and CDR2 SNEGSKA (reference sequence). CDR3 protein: CSARPPRGLRETQYF. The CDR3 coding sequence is TGCAGTGCTAGACCACCCCGGGGTTTAAGGGAGACCCAGTACTTC.

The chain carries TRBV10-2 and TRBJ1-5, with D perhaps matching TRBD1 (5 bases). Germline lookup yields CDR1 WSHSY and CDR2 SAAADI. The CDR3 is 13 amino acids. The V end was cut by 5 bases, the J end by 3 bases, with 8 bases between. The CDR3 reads CASSTDTNQPQHF. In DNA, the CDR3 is TGCGCCAGCAGTACGGACACCAATCAGCCCCAGCATTTT.

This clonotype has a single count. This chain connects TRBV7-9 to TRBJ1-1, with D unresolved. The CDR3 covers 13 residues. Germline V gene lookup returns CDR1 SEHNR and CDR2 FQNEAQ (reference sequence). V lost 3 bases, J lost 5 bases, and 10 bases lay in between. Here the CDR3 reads CASSFDRVTEAFF. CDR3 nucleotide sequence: TGTGCCAGCAGCTTCGATAGGGTTACTGAAGCTTTCTTT.